One T cell receptor beta chain is described in this entry. Antigen unknown. This entry belongs to a study of cytomegalovirus exposure and HLA in healthy donors. Donors had nominal health at sampling but likely had unrecorded immune exposures. Primers for the PCR totalled 60 Vbeta and 13 Jbeta. The assay was immunoSEQ multiplex PCR, and TCRdb's table has in-frame clones only and misses some. The sample has roughly 180,000 clones, around 80% seen once. General observations from the study: Most subjects had HLA-A and HLA-B alleles reportedly predicted accurately by TCR beta sequences. Later analysis reportedly placed an Asian-associated ancestry cluster below the roughly 680-donor mean in N-insertions.

CDR1 is SGHTA, CDR2 FQGNSA, per germline. The CDR3 covers 13 residues. Trimming removed 6 bases from V and 5 bases from J, with 13 bases in between. Sequencing used PBMCs. The sequence was collected from a woman aged 60-75 years in good health and CMV-seropositive. This chain connects TRBV7-2 to TRBJ1-2; no reliable D call. The CDR3 bases are TGTGCCAGCAGTACTCCCGAGTTTTATGGCTACACCTTC. Protein product: CASSTPEFYGYTF.